This passage covers 17 T cell receptor beta chains from one sample sequenced in a study of vaccination and CD4 T cells after COVID-19. No antigen is known for these receptors. Treatment specified: roughly ten-day PBMC culture with coronavirus spike peptide pools or control peptides (ViraFEST assay). Oncomine TCR Beta short-read sequencing was applied to DNA from cultured CD4+ T cells. MiXCR was run by TCRdb on the PCR reads, yielding one entry per CDR3 protein. This table has under 15,000 distinct CDR3 sequences, around 60% appearing once. Material: CD4+ T cells from blood, cultured in vitro. These receptors originate from a human donor who had recovered from COVID-19.

This rearrangement joins TRBV28 to TRBJ1-1; possible D gene TRBD1, 5 bases. The V end was cut by 3 bases, the J end by 1 base, with 12 bases between. The CDR3 covers 15 residues. Germline CDR1 and CDR2: MDHEN and SYDVKM. This chain's CDR3 is CASSFPDRRNTEAFF. The CDR3 bases are TGTGCCAGCAGTTTTCCCGACAGAAGGAACACTGAAGCTTTCTTT.

This chain links TRBV7-3 with TRBJ2-6, with D possibly TRBD2 on 5 matching bases. Trimming removed 2 bases at V and 0 bases at J, with 14 bases between. The germline V gene encodes CDR1 SGHTA and CDR2 FQGTGA. The CDR3 length is 18 residues. CDR3 protein: CASSLDRTQNSGANVLTF. The CDR3 DNA reads TGTGCCAGCAGCTTAGATAGGACTCAGAACTCTGGGGCCAACGTCCTGACTTTC.

This clonotype showed up just once. The genes are TRBV2 and TRBJ1-5, with D uncertain. This CDR3 region has 14 residues. Germline CDR1 SNHLY, CDR2 FYNNEI. Trimming pared 8 bases from V and 3 bases from J, leaving 14 bases between. The CDR3 here is CASSAARFNQPQHF. DNA of the CDR3: TGTGCCAGCTCGGCAGCGCGATTCAATCAGCCCCAGCATTTT.

This clonotype came up a few times. The V gene is TRBV7-2, the J gene TRBJ1-1; maybe TRBD1 (5 bases). From germline, CDR1 is SGHTA and CDR2 FQGNSA. The CDR3 extends over 14 amino acids. V was pared by 3 bases and J by 5 bases, with 13 bases between. CDR3 in amino acids: CASSFTGGWTEAFF. The DNA for the CDR3 is TGTGCCAGCAGCTTTACGGGGGGTTGGACTGAAGCTTTCTTT.

The V gene is TRBV11-3, the J gene TRBJ2-1, with 7 bases matching TRBD2. The CDR3 covers 14 residues. With V trimmed by 3 bases and J by 8 bases, 7 bases remained unmatched. Germline V gene data show CDR1 as SGHNT and CDR2 as YENEEA. The chain's CDR3 is CASSFGGEVYEQFF. The DNA of the CDR3 is TGTGCCAGCAGCTTTGGGGGGGAGGTATATGAGCAGTTCTTC.

This clonotype has only a few counts. The chain uses TRBV20-1 and TRBJ1-2; the D gene is possibly TRBD1 (5 bases). The CDR3 length is 15 residues. V was cut by 3 bases and J by 5 bases, with 19 bases left in between. CDR1 and CDR2 (germline): DFQATT, SNEGSKA (reference sequence). CDR3 residues: CSASDLQGAVYGYTF. CDR3 nucleotides: TGCAGTGCTAGTGATCTGCAGGGCGCGGTGTATGGCTACACCTTC.

This chain connects TRBV12-3 or TRBV12-4 to TRBJ1-6; D is perhaps TRBD1 (6 bases). This CDR3 is 15 amino acids long. The V and J ends lost 6 bases and 8 bases respectively, with 17 bases between them. The CDR3 coding sequence is TGTGCCAGCAGCCTACAGGGTAGGGAGGATTCACCCCTCCACTTT. Its protein is CASSLQGREDSPLHF.

The rearrangement uses TRBV19 and TRBJ1-2; no reliable D call. Germline CDR1 LNHDA, CDR2 SQIVND (reference sequence). V was clipped by 3 bases and J by 6 bases, with 11 bases between them. The CDR3 is 13 amino acids. The CDR3 here is CASSIGGKDGYTF. The DNA of the CDR3 is TGTGCCAGTAGTATTGGTGGCAAGGATGGCTACACCTTC.

The V call is TRBV12-3 or TRBV12-4, the J call TRBJ2-7, with 7 positions matching TRBD1. Losses at the gene ends were 8 bases for V and 7 bases for J; bases not matched to a gene: 11. This CDR3 has 13 amino acids. CDR3 bases: TGTGCCAGCCGGACAGGAGATTTCTCTGAGCAGTACTTC. It translates to CASRTGDFSEQYF.

The chain carries TRBV15 and TRBJ1-4, with D hard to call. This CDR3 region has 15 residues. Trimming took off 0 bases at V and 0 bases at J, with 5 bases between the two ends. Per germline, CDR1 LNHNV and CDR2 YYDKDF (reference sequence). The CDR3 loop reads CATSRDRATNEKLFF. As DNA, the CDR3 is TGTGCCACCAGCAGAGACAGAGCAACTAATGAAAAACTGTTTTTT.

The rearrangement joins TRBV7-8 to TRBJ2-1; 9 bases fit TRBD2. The J call is in doubt because the DNA end fits TRBJ2-7 better. Germline assignment: CDR1 SGHVS and CDR2 FQNEAQ. The CDR3 covers 14 residues. CDR3 sequence: CASTPGLAGIRQYF. Written as DNA, the CDR3 is TGTGCCAGCACCCCAGGGCTAGCGGGAATCAGGCAGTACTTC.

The J gene is TRBJ2-7, the V gene TRBV20-1; D unclear. Germline V gives CDR1 DFQATT, CDR2 SNEGSKA (reference sequence). This CDR3 has 11 amino acids. Trimming stripped 1 base from V and 5 bases from J, with 6 bases between. The chain's CDR3 is CSARAGHEQYF. The CDR3 region has the DNA TGCAGTGCTAGAGCTGGTCACGAGCAGTACTTC.

The rearrangement joins TRBV6-1 to TRBJ2-7; no clear D. The V end was cut by 0 bases, the J end by 7 bases, with 16 bases between. CDR3 length equals 15 residues. Germline V gives CDR1 MNHNS, CDR2 SASEGT. CDR3 loop: CASSEARLTKGEQYF. For the CDR3, the DNA is TGTGCCAGCAGTGAAGCGCGGCTAACCAAAGGGGAGCAGTACTTC.

The chain is built from TRBV5-4 and TRBJ1-2, with a possible D match to TRBD1 (6 bases). V gave up 4 bases and J gave up 4 bases, with 14 bases separating them. The germline gives CDR1 SGHNT, CDR2 YYREEE (reference sequence). This CDR3 is 14 amino acids long. CDR3 loop: CASSASGGPYGYTF. As DNA, the CDR3 is TGTGCCAGCAGCGCGTCGGGGGGCCCCTATGGCTACACCTTC.

This clonotype was detected only a few times. The DNA of the CDR3 is TGTGCCAGCAGTTCGGATTCCTATAATTCACCCCTCCACTTT. Protein product: CASSSDSYNSPLHF. The chain combines TRBV27 with TRBJ1-6, with unresolved D. CDR1 is MNHEY and CDR2 is SMNVEV in the germline V gene (reference sequence). Trimming took 4 bases from V and 1 from J, leaving 5 bases between them. The CDR3 spans 14 residues.

The rearrangement links TRBV6-1 to TRBJ2-3; D call uncertain. V gave up 6 bases and J gave up 5 bases, with 15 bases separating them. The CDR3 consists of 14 residues. From germline, CDR1 is MNHNS and CDR2 SASEGT. Written as DNA, the CDR3 is TGTGCCAGCAGGGGAAGGTTACTGGTAGATACGCAGTATTTT. Its protein is CASRGRLLVDTQYF.

CDR3 in DNA: TGTGCCAGCAGAGGACAGGCCTACTCCCTGAACACTGAAGCTTTCTTT. It yields the protein CASRGQAYSLNTEAFF. J is TRBJ1-1 and V is TRBV27, with TRBD1 matching 7 bases. Germline assignment: CDR1 MNHEY and CDR2 SMNVEV (reference sequence). The CDR3 is 16 residues long. V dropped 6 bases and J dropped 0; count of bases not matched to a gene: 10.